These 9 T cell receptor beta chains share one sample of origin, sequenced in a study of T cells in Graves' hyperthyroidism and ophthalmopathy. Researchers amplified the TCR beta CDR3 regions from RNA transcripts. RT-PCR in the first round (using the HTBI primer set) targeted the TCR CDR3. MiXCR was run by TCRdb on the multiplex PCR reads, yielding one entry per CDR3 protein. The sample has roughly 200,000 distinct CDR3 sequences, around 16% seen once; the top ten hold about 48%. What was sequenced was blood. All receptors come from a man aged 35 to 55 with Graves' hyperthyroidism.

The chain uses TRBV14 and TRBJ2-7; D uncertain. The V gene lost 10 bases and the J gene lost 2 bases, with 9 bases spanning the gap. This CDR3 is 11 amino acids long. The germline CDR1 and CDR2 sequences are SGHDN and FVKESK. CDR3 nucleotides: TGTGCCACCGGCGGTCCCTACGAGCAGTACTTC. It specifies CATGGPYEQYF.

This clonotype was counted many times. CDR3: CAWSVLGYTEAFF. The CDR3 region has the DNA TGTGCCTGGAGTGTACTGGGGTATACTGAAGCTTTCTTT. The chain has TRBV30 and TRBJ1-1; D not resolved. Germline V CDR1 and CDR2: GTSNPN, SVGIG (reference sequence). Between the trimmed V and J ends, which lost 0 bases and 5 bases, there was a span of 10 bases. The CDR3 loop spans 13 amino acids.

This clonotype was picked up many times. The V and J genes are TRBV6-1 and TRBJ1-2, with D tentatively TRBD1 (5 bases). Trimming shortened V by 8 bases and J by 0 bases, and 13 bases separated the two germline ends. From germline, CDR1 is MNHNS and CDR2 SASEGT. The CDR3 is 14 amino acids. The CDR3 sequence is CASSTTVPNYGYTF. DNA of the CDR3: TGTGCCAGCTCGACGACAGTTCCTAACTATGGCTACACCTTC.

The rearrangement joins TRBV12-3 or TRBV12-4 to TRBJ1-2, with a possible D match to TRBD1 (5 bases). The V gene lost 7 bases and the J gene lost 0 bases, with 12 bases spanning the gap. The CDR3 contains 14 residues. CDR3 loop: CASTPDRANYGYTF. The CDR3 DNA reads TGTGCCAGCACCCCAGACAGAGCTAACTATGGCTACACCTTC.

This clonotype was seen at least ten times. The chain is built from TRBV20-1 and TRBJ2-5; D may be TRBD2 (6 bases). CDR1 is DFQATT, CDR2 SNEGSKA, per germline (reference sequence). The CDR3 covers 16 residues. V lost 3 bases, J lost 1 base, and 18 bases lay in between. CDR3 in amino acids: CSARDLAVAFQETQYF. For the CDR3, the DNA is TGCAGTGCTAGGGACTTAGCGGTGGCGTTCCAAGAGACCCAGTACTTC.

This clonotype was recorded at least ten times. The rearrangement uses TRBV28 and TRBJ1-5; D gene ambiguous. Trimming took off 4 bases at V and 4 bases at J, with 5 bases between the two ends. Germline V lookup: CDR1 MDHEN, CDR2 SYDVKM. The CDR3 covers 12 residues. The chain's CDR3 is CASSSLNQPQHF. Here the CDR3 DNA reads TGTGCCAGCAGTTCCCTAAATCAGCCCCAGCATTTT. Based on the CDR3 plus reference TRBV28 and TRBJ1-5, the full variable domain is DVKVTQSSRYLVKRTGEKVFLECVQDMDHENMFWYRQDPGLGLRLIYFSYDVKMKEKGDIPEGYSVSREKKERFSLILESASTNQTSMYLCASSSLNQPQHFGDGTRLSIL.

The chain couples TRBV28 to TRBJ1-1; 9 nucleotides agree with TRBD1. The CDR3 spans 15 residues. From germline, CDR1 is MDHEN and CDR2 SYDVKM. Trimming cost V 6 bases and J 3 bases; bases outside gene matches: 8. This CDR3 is CASRPQGAWDTEAFF. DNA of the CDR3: TGTGCCAGCAGGCCACAGGGGGCTTGGGACACTGAAGCTTTCTTT.

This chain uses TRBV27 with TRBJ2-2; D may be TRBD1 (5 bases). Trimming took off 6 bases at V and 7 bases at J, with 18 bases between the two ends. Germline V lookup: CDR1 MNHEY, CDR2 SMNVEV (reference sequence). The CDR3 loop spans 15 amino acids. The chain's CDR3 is CASRLISRVNGELFF. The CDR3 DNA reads TGTGCCAGCAGACTAATTTCCAGGGTCAACGGGGAGCTGTTTTTT.

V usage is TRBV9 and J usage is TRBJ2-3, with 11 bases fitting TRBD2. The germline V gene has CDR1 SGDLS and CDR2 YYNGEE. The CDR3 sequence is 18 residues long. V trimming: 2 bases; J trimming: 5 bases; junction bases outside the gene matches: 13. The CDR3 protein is CASSVDLLAGAAGDTQYF. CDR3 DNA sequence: TGTGCCAGCAGCGTCGACTTACTAGCGGGGGCCGCCGGAGATACGCAGTATTTT.